What follows are 12 T cell receptor beta chains derived from one specimen sequenced in a study of blood T cell repertoires in COVID-19. The table came from immunoSEQ multiplex PCR; TCRdb's copy has only in-frame clones and leaves some out. The sample includes a few hundred thousand clones, around 89% seen only once; the top ten take roughly 3.6%. Sequenced input: peripheral blood. Receptors originate from a woman between 40 and 55 years old with acute or convalescent COVID-19.

The chain employs TRBV2 and TRBJ1-2, with a weak D call TRBD1 (6 bases). This CDR3 spans 13 amino acids. Germline CDR1 is SNHLY and CDR2 is FYNNEI. V was cut by 7 bases and J by 8 bases, with 17 bases left in between. CDR3 nucleotide sequence: TGTGCCAGCACCGCGGACAGTAATTTGGGCTACACCTTC. Translated: CASTADSNLGYTF.

This clone has just one count. This chain uses TRBV9 with TRBJ1-3; 8 nucleotides match TRBD1. The trim removed 0 bases at V and 0 bases at J, leaving 2 bases unmatched. This CDR3 region has 16 residues. Germline V gene data show CDR1 as SGDLS and CDR2 as YYNGEE. The CDR3 nucleotides read TGTGCCAGCAGCGTAGAGGGACAGGTCTCTGGAAACACCATATATTTT. Amino acids: CASSVEGQVSGNTIYF.

V is TRBV4-2 and J is TRBJ1-3; weak D call: TRBD1 (6 bases). Trimming removed 0 bases from V and 0 bases from J, with 12 bases in between. The CDR3 consists of 17 residues. CDR1 LGHNA and CDR2 YNFKEQ come from the germline V gene. Written as DNA, the CDR3 is TGTGCCAGCAGCCAAGAGCTACAGGGCCTCTCTGGAAACACCATATATTTT. Amino acids: CASSQELQGLSGNTIYF.

V usage is TRBV9 and J usage is TRBJ1-4, with TRBD1 as a possible D gene (5 bases). The CDR3 sequence is 18 residues long. V was shortened by 4 bases and J by 6 bases, with 25 bases between the two germline ends. Germline-derived CDR1 and CDR2 are SGDLS and YYNGEE. CDR3 sequence: CASSLGGQGGLRDEKLFF. CDR3 nucleotides: TGTGCCAGCAGCCTCGGAGGGCAGGGAGGACTCCGGGATGAAAAACTGTTTTTT. Full variable domain (outside the CDR3, taken from reference TRBV9 and TRBJ1-4): DSGVTQTPKHLITATGQRVTLRCSPRSGDLSVYWYQQSLDQGLQFLIQYYNGEERAKGNILERFSAQQFPDLHSELNLSSLELGDSALYFCASSLGGQGGLRDEKLFFGSGTQLSVL.

V gene TRBV6-2 or TRBV6-3 combines with J gene TRBJ2-5; D is perhaps TRBD2 (5 bases). The V end was cut by 3 bases, the J end by 5 bases, with 13 bases between. The CDR3 consists of 14 residues. Germline CDR1 reads MNHEY; CDR2 reads SVGEGT. CDR3 DNA sequence: TGTGCCAGCAGTTATCCCCGGGGAATGGAGACCCAGTACTTC. Translated: CASSYPRGMETQYF.

The chain combines TRBV7-3 with TRBJ2-2; weak D call: TRBD2 (6 bases). Germline V lookup: CDR1 SGHTA, CDR2 FQGTGA. Trimming took off 5 bases at V and 3 bases at J, with 13 bases between the two ends. There are 15 residues in the CDR3. The CDR3 DNA reads as TGTGCCAGCAGCAAAGGCGGGGCGGACACCGGGGAGCTGTTTTTT. It encodes CASSKGGADTGELFF.

The chain is built from TRBV4-1 and TRBJ1-1; 9 bases are a match to TRBD1. The germline V gene has CDR1 MGHRA and CDR2 YSYEKL. This CDR3 is 19 amino acids long. V shed 3 bases and J 1 base; nucleotides not matched to a gene: 15. This CDR3 is CASSHVLGQGGARNTEAFF. Here the CDR3 DNA reads TGCGCCAGCAGCCATGTTCTGGGACAGGGTGGGGCACGGAACACTGAAGCTTTCTTT.

In DNA form, the CDR3 reads TGTGCCAGCAGTTTATCTCGGAGGGGCAATCAGCCCCAGCATTTT. It yields the protein CASSLSRRGNQPQHF. The chain carries TRBV27 and TRBJ1-5; D is unclear. V lost 0 bases to trimming and J lost 2 bases, with 8 bases between them. From germline, CDR1 is MNHEY and CDR2 SMNVEV (reference sequence). This CDR3 contains 15 residues.

The genes are TRBV10-3 and TRBJ1-6; TRBD1 might be the D (5 bases). CDR1 and CDR2 from the germline V gene are ENHRY and SYGVKD. V shed 2 bases and J shed 5 bases, with 22 bases lying between them. The CDR3 contains 19 residues. DNA for the CDR3: TGTGCCATCAGTGAGCGGGGGTCCGGGTACAGGCAGAATAATTCACCCCTCCACTTT. Its protein product is CAISERGSGYRQNNSPLHF.

The chain links TRBV5-8 to TRBJ2-6; D call uncertain. V lost 2 bases and J 3 bases, leaving 12 bases between the germline ends. There are 16 residues in the CDR3. The germline V gene encodes CDR1 SGHTS and CDR2 YDEGEE. The CDR3 protein is CASSFSTVRGANVLTF. Written as DNA, the CDR3 is TGTGCCAGCAGCTTCTCTACAGTCCGTGGGGCCAACGTCCTGACTTTC.

The V and J genes are TRBV27 and TRBJ2-7; D perhaps matches TRBD2 (5 bases). Germline V gene sequence: CDR1 MNHEY, CDR2 SMNVEV (reference sequence). The germline V and J ends were trimmed by 4 bases and 1 base, with 11 bases remaining between them. This CDR3 has 14 amino acids. The CDR3 region is CASSSRRGSYEQYV. The CDR3 DNA reads TGTGCCAGCAGTTCCCGCCGGGGATCCTACGAGCAGTACGTC.

The chain employs TRBV28 and TRBJ1-5; maybe TRBD1 (6 bases). Trimming removed 4 bases at V and 0 bases at J, with 19 bases between. CDR3 size: 18 residues. Germline loops: CDR1 MDHEN, CDR2 SYDVKM. For the CDR3, the DNA is TGTGCCAGCAGTTCCCCCCGACAGGAGCGGTTTAGCAATCAGCCCCAGCATTTT. Translation gives CASSSPRQERFSNQPQHF.